What follows are 27 T cell receptor beta chains derived from one specimen sequenced in a study of blood T cell repertoires in COVID-19. Assay: immunoSEQ multiplex PCR; the TCRdb copy retains only in-frame clones and omits some. The table includes 150,000 to 200,000 clones, roughly 93% detected once. Material: peripheral blood. Source of these receptors: a man younger than 30 with acute or convalescent COVID-19.

The chain is built from TRBV5-5 and TRBJ2-2; possible D gene TRBD1, 6 bases. This CDR3 has 17 residues. Germline CDR1 reads SGHKS; CDR2 reads YYEKEE (reference sequence). The ends were cut back, 4 bases at V and 0 bases at J, with 16 bases in the middle. The CDR3: CASSLTTGMANTGELFF. The DNA of the CDR3 is TGTGCCAGCAGCCTGACTACAGGGATGGCGAACACCGGGGAGCTGTTTTTT.

The V and J genes are TRBV13 and TRBJ2-1, with D perhaps matching TRBD2 (6 bases). Germline assignment: CDR1 PRHDT and CDR2 FYEKMQ (reference sequence). The CDR3 totals 14 residues. Trimming removed 5 bases at V and 2 bases at J, with 10 bases between. CDR3 sequence reads: CASSPRDAYNEQFF. In DNA form, the CDR3 reads TGTGCCAGCAGCCCGCGGGACGCCTACAATGAGCAGTTCTTC.

CDR3 bases: TGTGCCAGCAGTCTCCGGGGACAGCATTTGGAGCAGTTCTTC. Translated: CASSLRGQHLEQFF. The chain couples TRBV6-2 or TRBV6-3 to TRBJ2-1, with 7 bases that match TRBD1. Trimming cost V 5 bases and J 10 bases; bases outside gene matches: 11. Germline V gene sequence: CDR1 MNHEY, CDR2 SVGEGT. CDR3 size: 14 residues.

This chain uses TRBV29-1 with TRBJ1-1, with TRBD1 matching over 7 bases. The CDR3 covers 13 residues. The J segment lost 0 bases and the V segment lost 7 bases, leaving 5 bases of the junction unmatched. The germline V gene has CDR1 SQVTM and CDR2 ANQGSEA. CDR3 DNA: TGCAGCGCTCTACAGGGGATGAACACTGAAGCTTTCTTT. It codes for CSALQGMNTEAFF.

This chain uses TRBV7-2 with TRBJ1-1, with D unresolved. Germline assignment: CDR1 SGHTA and CDR2 FQGNSA. This CDR3 has 13 residues. Trimming removed 2 bases at V and 10 bases at J, with 14 bases between. CDR3 nucleotides: TGTGCCAGCAGCTTAATACTGACAAGCAGAGCTTTCTTT. As protein: CASSLILTSRAFF.

CDR3: CASSLKRGLQETQYF. For the CDR3, the DNA is TGTGCCAGCAGCTTAAAGCGGGGCCTACAAGAGACCCAGTACTTC. The chain is built from TRBV7-2 and TRBJ2-5; the match to TRBD2 covers 7 bases. The CDR3 is made up of 15 amino acids. Losses at the gene ends were 2 bases for V and 2 bases for J; bases not matched to a gene: 5. CDR1 is SGHTA, CDR2 FQGNSA, per germline.

The CDR3 DNA is TGCAGTGCCACGGACAGCTATGGCTACACCTTC. Amino acid sequence: CSATDSYGYTF. The V and J genes are TRBV20-1 and TRBJ1-2; TRBD1 might be the D (6 bases). Germline V gene lookup returns CDR1 DFQATT and CDR2 SNEGSKA (reference sequence). V was shortened by 6 bases and J by 4 bases, with 9 bases between the two germline ends. The CDR3 extends over 11 amino acids.

The CDR3: CASSHPGLAESSGANVLTF. CDR3 DNA sequence: TGCGCCAGCAGCCATCCGGGACTAGCAGAGAGCTCTGGGGCCAACGTCCTGACTTTC. The V gene is TRBV5-1, the J gene TRBJ2-6, with 9 bases lining up with TRBD2. This CDR3 is built from 19 residues. CDR1 and CDR2 from the germline V gene are SGHRS and YFSETQ. Trimming took 4 bases from V and 0 from J; bases not matched to a gene: 11.

The V gene is TRBV7-9, the J gene TRBJ2-1; weak D call: TRBD2 (6 bases). The V and J ends lost 7 bases and 4 bases respectively, with 20 bases between them. The CDR3 spans 16 residues. Germline CDR1 is SEHNR and CDR2 is FQNEAQ (reference sequence). The CDR3 region is CASTPGGSLIYNEQFF. The CDR3, as DNA: TGTGCCAGCACCCCCGGGGGATCCCTGATTTACAATGAGCAGTTCTTC.

V gene TRBV5-1 combines with J gene TRBJ2-5, with D perhaps matching TRBD1 (5 bases). Between the trimmed V and J ends, which lost 4 bases and 5 bases, there was a span of 21 bases. The CDR3 is 16 amino acids. Germline values: CDR1 SGHRS, CDR2 YFSETQ. This CDR3 reads CASSLWGTGIEETQYF. CDR3 sequence (DNA): TGCGCCAGCAGCCTGTGGGGAACAGGTATTGAGGAGACCCAGTACTTC.

The chain couples TRBV15 to TRBJ1-2, with 7 positions matching TRBD1. The CDR3 has 18 residues. The germline V gene has CDR1 LNHNV and CDR2 YYDKDF (reference sequence). V dropped 7 bases and J dropped 1; count of bases not matched to a gene: 18. This CDR3 reads CATTKAGTANIFNYGYTF. CDR3 sequence (DNA): TGTGCCACCACTAAAGCCGGGACAGCGAATATCTTTAACTATGGCTACACCTTC.

V usage is TRBV19 and J usage is TRBJ1-2, with D hard to call. V shed 6 bases and J shed 0 bases, with 11 bases lying between them. The CDR3 loop spans 14 amino acids. CDR1 and CDR2 from the germline V gene are LNHDA and SQIVND (reference sequence). CDR3: CASRAAAANYGYTF. For the CDR3, the DNA is TGTGCCAGTAGGGCTGCGGCAGCTAACTATGGCTACACCTTC.

The chain has TRBV6-1 and TRBJ2-1; D call uncertain. This CDR3 is 12 amino acids long. V lost 2 bases, J lost 9 bases, and 8 bases lay in between. CDR1 MNHNS and CDR2 SASEGT come from the germline V gene. This CDR3 reads CASSERSAEQFF. The DNA for the CDR3 is TGTGCCAGCAGTGAAAGGAGTGCTGAGCAGTTCTTC.

The chain carries TRBV12-3 or TRBV12-4 and TRBJ2-1, with a weak D call TRBD1 (5 bases). Between the trimmed V and J ends, which lost 0 bases and 14 bases, there was a span of 14 bases. The CDR3 has 13 residues. CDR3 residues: CASSLASRDREFF. The CDR3 DNA is TGTGCCAGCAGTTTAGCGAGCAGGGATAGAGAGTTCTTC.

This CDR3 reads CASSYGEDYNEQFF. For the CDR3, the DNA is TGCGCCAGCAGCTACGGGGAGGACTACAATGAGCAGTTCTTC. This chain uses TRBV5-1 with TRBJ2-1; D is perhaps TRBD2 (6 bases). V lost 3 bases and J lost 3, with 10 bases in between. The germline V gene encodes CDR1 SGHRS and CDR2 YFSETQ. The CDR3 consists of 14 residues.

A single count supports this clone. The chain recombines TRBV2 with TRBJ2-3; 7 bases align to TRBD2. CDR3 length equals 12 residues. Germline V CDR1 and CDR2: SNHLY, FYNNEI. Germline trimming cut 5 bases from V and 4 bases from J; bases unmatched to any gene: 0. The CDR3 bases are TGTGCCAGCAGTCGGGAGGCAGATACGCAGTATTTT. It specifies CASSREADTQYF. The full variable domain, its missing parts supplied by reference TRBV2 and TRBJ2-3, is EPEVTQTPSHQVTQMGQEVILRCVPISNHLYFYWYRQILGQKVEFLVSFYNNEISEKSEIFDDQFSVERPDGSNFTLKIRSTKLEDSAMYFCASSREADTQYFGPGTRLTVL.

CDR3 coding DNA: TGTGCCAGCAGCGTAGGGCAAGTGCCAAACTATGGCTACACCTTC. Its translation is CASSVGQVPNYGYTF. V usage is TRBV9 and J usage is TRBJ1-2; D not resolved. Looked up from germline, CDR1 is SGDLS and CDR2 is YYNGEE. The CDR3 has 15 amino acids. The V gene lost 0 bases and the J gene lost 2 bases, with 11 bases spanning the gap.

This sequence joins TRBV6-1 and TRBJ2-3; 8 bases agree with TRBD2. This CDR3 comprises 16 residues. V shed 2 bases, J shed 0 bases, and the junction held 4 bases outside the gene matches. Germline CDR1 reads MNHNS; CDR2 reads SASEGT. The CDR3 sequence is CASSETSGRSTDTQYF. In DNA form, the CDR3 reads TGTGCCAGCAGTGAAACTAGCGGAAGAAGCACAGATACGCAGTATTTT.

This clone has just one count. The V and J genes are TRBV11-3 and TRBJ2-3, with 9 bases identical to TRBD2. V lost 4 bases to trimming and J lost 4 bases; unmatched junction nucleotides: 21. The germline V gene encodes CDR1 SGHNT and CDR2 YENEEA. The CDR3 runs 20 residues. Here the CDR3 reads CASSSGRASGKALSADTQYF. CDR3 DNA: TGTGCCAGCAGCTCAGGGAGGGCTAGCGGGAAGGCCCTTTCGGCAGATACGCAGTATTTT.

V usage is TRBV2 and J usage is TRBJ2-7, with TRBD1 matching 12 bases. The CDR3 is made up of 14 amino acids. V shed 4 bases and J 4 bases; nucleotides not matched to a gene: 2. Germline V gene data show CDR1 as SNHLY and CDR2 as FYNNEI. The CDR3 reads CASSGGQGAYEQYF. CDR3 in DNA: TGTGCCAGCAGTGGGGGACAGGGGGCGTACGAGCAGTACTTC. The complete variable domain, with remaining parts taken from reference TRBV2 and TRBJ2-7, reads EPEVTQTPSHQVTQMGQEVILRCVPISNHLYFYWYRQILGQKVEFLVSFYNNEISEKSEIFDDQFSVERPDGSNFTLKIRSTKLEDSAMYFCASSGGQGAYEQYFGPGTRLTVT.

The V call is TRBV27, the J call TRBJ1-4, with D possibly TRBD1 on 5 matching bases. The CDR3 contains 16 residues. V was shortened by 5 bases and J by 1 base, with 14 bases between the two germline ends. Germline V CDR1 and CDR2: MNHEY, SMNVEV (reference sequence). CDR3 protein: CASSPLAGGTNEKLFF. In nucleotides, the CDR3 is TGTGCCAGCAGTCCACTGGCGGGGGGAACTAATGAAAAACTGTTTTTT.

The genes are TRBV5-1 and TRBJ2-3; 9 positions agree with TRBD1. V was pared by 5 bases and J by 3 bases, with 10 bases of the junction left unmatched. The CDR3 spans 16 residues. CDR1 and CDR2 from the germline V gene are SGHRS and YFSETQ. CDR3 sequence reads: CASSPLGTGTTDTQYF. Written as DNA, the CDR3 is TGCGCCAGCAGTCCACTCGGGACAGGGACGACAGATACGCAGTATTTT.

This rearrangement joins TRBV19 to TRBJ1-3, with 7 bases matching TRBD1. V lost 6 bases and J lost 1; bases outside the gene matches: 12. Looked up from germline, CDR1 is LNHDA and CDR2 is SQIVND (reference sequence). The CDR3 consists of 17 residues. The CDR3 region is CASRNRGPSPSGNTIYF. The CDR3 DNA sequence: TGTGCCAGTAGAAACAGGGGCCCCTCTCCGTCTGGAAACACCATATATTTT.

In the case of this clone: Different DNA sequences within this sample yield the same CDR3. The V and J genes are TRBV5-4 and TRBJ2-3; TRBD1 might be the D (5 bases). This CDR3 is 14 amino acids long. Trimming shortened V by 2 bases and J by 1 base, and 8 bases separated the two germline ends. Germline values: CDR1 SGHNT, CDR2 YYREEE (reference sequence). The CDR3 coding sequence is TGTGCCAGCAGCTTACAAGGGGGCACAGATACGCAGTATTTT. Its translation is CASSLQGGTDTQYF.

The rearrangement joins TRBV9 to TRBJ2-5; D is possibly TRBD1 (6 bases). Trimming removed 3 bases at V and 3 bases at J, with 9 bases between. Germline V gives CDR1 SGDLS, CDR2 YYNGEE. This CDR3 contains 13 residues. The CDR3 loop is CASSGTVEETQYF. The CDR3 DNA reads as TGTGCCAGCAGCGGGACAGTCGAAGAGACCCAGTACTTC.

V gene TRBV7-9 combines with J gene TRBJ1-2, with 7 bases that match TRBD1. The CDR3 consists of 14 residues. J was trimmed by 4 bases and V by 4 bases; bases with no gene match: 6. Germline V gene data show CDR1 as SEHNR and CDR2 as FQNEAQ (reference sequence). The CDR3 region has the DNA TGTGCCAGCAGCTCGAGGGACAGCCCCTATGGCTACACCTTC. It encodes CASSSRDSPYGYTF.

The DNA of the CDR3 is TGTGCCAGCAGTGAATATATGGGCAGCCCAGATACGCAGTATTTT. It codes for CASSEYMGSPDTQYF. The chain couples TRBV25-1 to TRBJ2-3, with unresolved D. CDR3 length equals 15 residues. V lost 0 bases and J 4 bases, leaving 11 bases between the germline ends. Per the germline V gene, CDR1 is MGHDK and CDR2 is SYGVNS.